A single sample gave rise to the 4 T cell receptor beta chains below, sequenced in a study of blood T cell repertoires in COVID-19. Produced via immunoSEQ multiplex PCR; TCRdb's table is partial and in-frame only. The sample has more than 150,000 clones, 80% to 85% seen once. The sequencing input was PBMCs or T cells enriched from blood (not recorded which). The receptors come from a woman aged 55-70 years who had recovered from COVID-19.

This clone was counted a few times. The chain recombines TRBV7-6 with TRBJ1-2; 9 bases map to TRBD1. V lost 4 bases to trimming and J lost 8 bases; unmatched junction nucleotides: 11. The germline CDR1 and CDR2 sequences are SGHVS and FNYEAQ. This CDR3 contains 15 residues. CDR3 region: CASSSTPSTGGGYTF. As DNA, the CDR3 is TGTGCCAGCAGCTCCACACCCTCGACAGGGGGAGGCTACACCTTC.

The chain recombines TRBV10-3 with TRBJ2-5; D is perhaps TRBD2 (7 bases). Per germline, CDR1 ENHRY and CDR2 SYGVKD. This CDR3 spans 15 amino acids. Trimming removed 11 bases from V and 1 base from J, with 20 bases in between. The CDR3 DNA sequence: TGTGCCGCGGGGGTCCGGGACACATTCCAAGAGACCCAGTACTTC. It yields the protein CAAGVRDTFQETQYF.

Only a few counts were recorded for this clone. The genes are TRBV6-1 and TRBJ1-2; the D is unclear. There are 15 residues in the CDR3. Germline CDR1 reads MNHNS; CDR2 reads SASEGT. Trimming removed 2 bases from V and 4 bases from J, with 14 bases in between. The CDR3: CASSERSAGSYGYTF. Written as DNA, the CDR3 is TGTGCCAGCAGTGAACGCTCGGCCGGGAGCTATGGCTACACCTTC.

V is TRBV14 and J is TRBJ2-2; tentative D call: TRBD1 (5 bases). V was shortened by 1 base and J by 3 bases, with 9 bases between the two germline ends. Germline V gene sequence: CDR1 SGHDN, CDR2 FVKESK. This CDR3 contains 15 residues. The CDR3 nucleotides are TGTGCCAGCAGCCAAGTGGGCAGGGACACCGGGGAGCTGTTTTTT. It is translated as CASSQVGRDTGELFF.